These 18 T cell receptor beta chains were sequenced from one sample in a study of shared T cell receptors in the human thymus (dated by TCRdb to about 2021). Library construction relied on the immunoSEQ multiplex PCR assay. The table was pulled from immuneACCESS by TCRdb, which kept in-frame rearrangements only. Such tables lose some clones; where checked, under half of the loss comes from unresolved V genes, and the rest has no known cause. This sample is represented by about 660,000 clones; roughly 90% of them were singletons. The top ten clones comprise 0.0085% to 0.012% of the sample. These data also featured in a second study, about human thymus T cells.

The sample taken for sequencing was thymocytes. These receptors were taken from a boy under three years old with a congenital heart defect. Donor details come from another sample of the same person, matched by shared clones.

The J gene is TRBJ2-7, the V gene TRBV2; 10 nucleotides align to TRBD1. Per the germline V gene, CDR1 is SNHLY and CDR2 is FYNNEI. The CDR3 is made up of 15 amino acids. V gave up 5 bases and J gave up 3 bases; unmatched junction bases: 7. The CDR3 nucleotides read TGTGCCAGCAGTCAAGGGACAGGGGCGATCTACGAGCAGTACTTC. This sequence encodes CASSQGTGAIYEQYF.

The chain recombines TRBV7-8 with TRBJ1-5, with 7 bases that match TRBD1. The CDR3 totals 19 residues. V shed 2 bases, J shed 0 bases, and the junction held 13 bases outside the gene matches. Germline-derived CDR1 and CDR2 are SGHVS and FQNEAQ. The CDR3 bases are TGTGCCAGCAGCTTACTAGCGCTAACCAGGGGGGATAGCAATCAGCCCCAGCATTTT. Translating gives CASSLLALTRGDSNQPQHF.

The genes are TRBV11-2 and TRBJ2-5, with 10 bases that match TRBD2. The CDR3 sequence is 15 residues long. Germline V gene sequence: CDR1 SGHAT, CDR2 FQNNGV. Trimming removed 6 bases from V and 3 bases from J; junction bases left unmatched: 7. The CDR3 loop is CASRHQTSGEETQYF. CDR3 sequence (DNA): TGTGCCAGCAGACACCAAACTAGCGGGGAAGAGACCCAGTACTTC. The full variable domain, completed using reference TRBV11-2 and TRBJ2-5, is EAGVAQSPRYKIIEKRQSVAFWCNPISGHATLYWYQQILGQGPKLLIQFQNNGVVDDSQLPKDRFSAERLKGVDSTLKIQPAKLEDSAVYLCASRHQTSGEETQYFGPGTRLLVL.

The rearrangement links TRBV4-3 to TRBJ1-2, with 10 bases matching TRBD1. Germline V CDR1 and CDR2: LGHNA, YSLEER. The CDR3 contains 15 residues. The trim removed 0 bases at V and 6 bases at J, leaving 4 bases unmatched. This CDR3 is CASSQEGTGENGYTF. In DNA, the CDR3 is TGCGCCAGCAGCCAAGAGGGGACAGGGGAAAATGGCTACACCTTC.

The rearrangement joins TRBV4-3 to TRBJ2-1; TRBD2 aligns across 12 bases. Germline assignment: CDR1 LGHNA and CDR2 YSLEER. V was pared by 0 bases and J by 4 bases, with 7 bases of the junction left unmatched. CDR3 length equals 18 residues. CDR3 region: CASSQDWTSGTGYNEQFF. The CDR3 nucleotides read TGCGCCAGCAGCCAAGATTGGACTAGCGGGACTGGGTACAATGAGCAGTTCTTC.

The chain recombines TRBV6-5 with TRBJ2-3, with D possibly matching TRBD1 (7 bases). CDR1 is MNHEY, CDR2 SVGAGI, per germline. V was clipped by 2 bases and J by 1 base, with 13 bases between them. The CDR3 extends over 16 amino acids. This CDR3 is CASSYLGGQCTDTQYF. DNA of the CDR3: TGTGCCAGCAGTTACCTGGGGGGACAGTGCACAGATACGCAGTATTTT.

As to this clone: Germline is not matched at one junction end, which may reflect a read error. The chain uses TRBV11-2 and TRBJ2-7, with TRBD2 identical over 10 bases. Germline V gene data show CDR1 as SGHAT and CDR2 as FQNNGV. The CDR3 is made up of 20 amino acids. CDR3 DNA sequence: TGTGCCAGCAGCATAGACGAAACCGGGACTAGCGTGGACACCTCCTACGAGCAGTACTTC. This translates into CASSIDETGTSVDTSYEQYF.

J is TRBJ2-7 and V is TRBV2, with 10 bases matching TRBD1. The germline gives CDR1 SNHLY, CDR2 FYNNEI. CDR3 length: 12 amino acids. Trimming removed 8 bases from V and 4 bases from J; junction bases left unmatched: 2. CDR3 in DNA: TGTGCCAGCGCGGACAGGGGGTACGAGCAGTACTTC. It is translated as CASADRGYEQYF. Variable domain in full (rest from reference TRBV2 and TRBJ2-7): EPEVTQTPSHQVTQMGQEVILRCVPISNHLYFYWYRQILGQKVEFLVSFYNNEISEKSEIFDDQFSVERPDGSNFTLKIRSTKLEDSAMYFCASADRGYEQYFGPGTRLTVT.

The genes are TRBV19 and TRBJ2-7; D remains ambiguous. The CDR3 is 11 residues long. Germline loops: CDR1 LNHDA, CDR2 SQIVND (reference sequence). V was clipped by 5 bases and J by 6 bases, with 8 bases between them. CDR3 residues: CASSGQSEQYF. CDR3 DNA sequence: TGTGCCAGTAGTGGGCAGAGCGAGCAGTACTTC.

The rearrangement uses TRBV9 and TRBJ2-7; TRBD1 is a possible D gene (6 bases). The CDR3 extends over 14 amino acids. Germline CDR1 reads SGDLS; CDR2 reads YYNGEE. V was trimmed by 4 bases and J by 2 bases, leaving 13 bases between them. DNA for the CDR3: TGTGCCAGCAGCCTCAAGGACAGTCCCTACGAGCAGTACTTC. This sequence encodes CASSLKDSPYEQYF.

This clone has just a few counts. This rearrangement joins TRBV19 to TRBJ1-5, with no clear D. Looked up from germline, CDR1 is LNHDA and CDR2 is SQIVND (reference sequence). The V and J ends lost 5 bases and 7 bases respectively, with 18 bases between them. The CDR3 has 15 residues. CDR3 sequence (DNA): TGTGCCAGTAGTCCAACGGGGTCAGTCGGACAGCCCCAGCATTTT. Translation: CASSPTGSVGQPQHF.

V gene TRBV30 combines with J gene TRBJ2-7, with no clear D. CDR1 is GTSNPN and CDR2 is SVGIG in the germline V gene (reference sequence). V gave up 2 bases and J gave up 0 bases, with 14 bases separating them. The CDR3 has 15 amino acids. The CDR3 protein is CAWSLRTELSYEQYF. Here the CDR3 DNA reads TGTGCCTGGAGTCTGAGAACAGAACTCTCCTACGAGCAGTACTTC.

The chain joins TRBV25-1 to TRBJ2-5; D may be TRBD2 (6 bases). The CDR3 totals 17 residues. Germline V gene lookup returns CDR1 MGHDK and CDR2 SYGVNS. V lost 5 bases to trimming and J lost 4 bases, with 23 bases between them. The CDR3 coding sequence is TGTGCCAGCAGTAAGCCCTACGGAGCGGAGGGTAGAGAGACCCAGTACTTC. This gives the protein CASSKPYGAEGRETQYF. Full variable domain (rest looked up from reference TRBV25-1 and TRBJ2-5): EADIYQTPRYLVIGTGKKITLECSQTMGHDKMYWYQQDPGMELHLIHYSYGVNSTEKGDLSSESTVSRIRTEHFPLTLESARPSHTSQYLCASSKPYGAEGRETQYFGPGTRLLVL.

The chain is built from TRBV12-5 and TRBJ2-1, with 15 bases fitting TRBD2. J was trimmed by 9 bases and V by 5 bases; bases with no gene match: 11. CDR3 length: 17 amino acids. Germline CDR1 and CDR2: LGHNT and FRNRAP. CDR3 coding DNA: TGTGCTAGTGGTCAAAGGACTAGCGGGAGGGATCAGGGTGAGCAGTTCTTC. Residues: CASGQRTSGRDQGEQFF.

The rearrangement joins TRBV2 to TRBJ1-2; 8 bases agree with TRBD1. The CDR3 has 15 residues. After removal of 6 bases from V and 0 bases from J, the junction contained 6 bases not matched to a gene. CDR1 is SNHLY, CDR2 FYNNEI, per germline. CDR3 nucleotide sequence: TGTGCCAGCAGGGTAACAGGGGGAGCTAACTATGGCTACACCTTC. This sequence encodes CASRVTGGANYGYTF.

This clone was seen a few times. The chain combines TRBV28 with TRBJ1-3, with TRBD1 matching 7 bases. Germline V gene data show CDR1 as MDHEN and CDR2 as SYDVKM. This CDR3 spans 16 amino acids. The V gene end was trimmed by 5 bases and the J gene end by 0 bases; junction bases not matched to a gene: 7. DNA of the CDR3: TGTGCCAGCAGTCAGACGACAGGGCTCTCTGGAAACACCATATATTTT. It encodes CASSQTTGLSGNTIYF.

The chain joins TRBV7-9 to TRBJ2-7; D is possibly TRBD1 (5 bases). V was pared by 4 bases and J by 3 bases, with 16 bases between. This CDR3 is built from 15 residues. CDR1 SEHNR and CDR2 FQNEAQ come from the germline V gene (reference sequence). CDR3 sequence reads: CASSSAGAPHYEQYF. The CDR3 DNA sequence: TGTGCCAGCAGCTCCGCTGGGGCACCCCACTACGAGCAGTACTTC.

The chain carries TRBV28 and TRBJ2-3, with D perhaps TRBD1 (6 bases). Germline lookup yields CDR1 MDHEN and CDR2 SYDVKM. V was shortened by 7 bases and J by 2 bases, with 16 bases between the two germline ends. There are 15 residues in the CDR3. The CDR3 reads CASIPGTLVTDTQYF. CDR3 in DNA: TGTGCCAGCATTCCCGGGACACTGGTCACAGATACGCAGTATTTT.